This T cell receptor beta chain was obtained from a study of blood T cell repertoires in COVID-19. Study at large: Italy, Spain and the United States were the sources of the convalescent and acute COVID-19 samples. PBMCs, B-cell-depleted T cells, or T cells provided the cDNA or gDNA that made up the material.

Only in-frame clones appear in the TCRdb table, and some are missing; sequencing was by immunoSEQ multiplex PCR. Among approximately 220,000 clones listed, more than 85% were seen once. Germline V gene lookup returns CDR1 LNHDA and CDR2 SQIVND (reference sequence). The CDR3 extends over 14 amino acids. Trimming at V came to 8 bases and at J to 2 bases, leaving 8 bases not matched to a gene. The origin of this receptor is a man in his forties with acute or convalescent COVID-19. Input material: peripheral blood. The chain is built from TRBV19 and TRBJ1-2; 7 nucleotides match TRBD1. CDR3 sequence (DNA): TGTGCCAGTGGCCTAGGAGGGGGCAACTATGGCTACACCTTC. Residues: CASGLGGGNYGYTF.